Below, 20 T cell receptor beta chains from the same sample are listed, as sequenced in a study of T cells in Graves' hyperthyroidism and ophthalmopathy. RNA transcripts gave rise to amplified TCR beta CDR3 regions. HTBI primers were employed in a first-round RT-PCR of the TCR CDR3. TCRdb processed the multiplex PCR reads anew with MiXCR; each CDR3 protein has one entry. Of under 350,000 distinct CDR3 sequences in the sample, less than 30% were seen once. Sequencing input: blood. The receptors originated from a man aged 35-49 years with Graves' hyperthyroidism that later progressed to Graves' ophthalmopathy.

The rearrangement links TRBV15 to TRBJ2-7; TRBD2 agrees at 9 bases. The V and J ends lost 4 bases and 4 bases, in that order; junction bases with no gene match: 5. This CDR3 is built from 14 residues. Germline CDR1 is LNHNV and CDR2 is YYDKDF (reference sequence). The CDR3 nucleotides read TGTGCCACCAGCAATGGAGCGGGAGGTTACGAGCAGTACTTC. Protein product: CATSNGAGGYEQYF.

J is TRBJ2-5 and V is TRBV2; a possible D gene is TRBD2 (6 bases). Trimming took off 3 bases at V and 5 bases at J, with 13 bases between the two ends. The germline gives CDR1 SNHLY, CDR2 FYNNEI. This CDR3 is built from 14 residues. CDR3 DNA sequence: TGTGCCAGCAGTGATGGAGGGCCCCCGGAGACCCAGTACTTC. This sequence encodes CASSDGGPPETQYF. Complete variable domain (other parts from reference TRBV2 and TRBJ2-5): EPEVTQTPSHQVTQMGQEVILRCVPISNHLYFYWYRQILGQKVEFLVSFYNNEISEKSEIFDDQFSVERPDGSNFTLKIRSTKLEDSAMYFCASSDGGPPETQYFGPGTRLLVL.

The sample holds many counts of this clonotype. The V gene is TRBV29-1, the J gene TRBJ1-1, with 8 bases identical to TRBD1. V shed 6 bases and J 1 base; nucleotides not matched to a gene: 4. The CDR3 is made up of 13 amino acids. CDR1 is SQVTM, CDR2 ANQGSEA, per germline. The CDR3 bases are TGCAGCGTGCGACAGGGGTGGAACACTGAAGCTTTCTTT. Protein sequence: CSVRQGWNTEAFF.

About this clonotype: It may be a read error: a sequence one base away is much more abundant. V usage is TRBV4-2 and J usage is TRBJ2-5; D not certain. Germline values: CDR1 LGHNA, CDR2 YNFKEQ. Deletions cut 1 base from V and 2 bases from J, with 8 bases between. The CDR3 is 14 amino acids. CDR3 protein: CASSQVDGQETQYF. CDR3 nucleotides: TGTGCCAGCAGCCAAGTCGACGGGCAAGAGACCCAGTACTTC.

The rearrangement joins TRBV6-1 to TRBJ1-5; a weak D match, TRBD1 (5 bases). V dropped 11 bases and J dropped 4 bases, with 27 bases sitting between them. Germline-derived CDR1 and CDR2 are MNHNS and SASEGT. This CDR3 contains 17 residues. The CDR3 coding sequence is TGTGCCGCTCAGGGAGCGGGTCCCGAAACGTTTAATCAGCCCCAGCATTTT. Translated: CAAQGAGPETFNQPQHF.

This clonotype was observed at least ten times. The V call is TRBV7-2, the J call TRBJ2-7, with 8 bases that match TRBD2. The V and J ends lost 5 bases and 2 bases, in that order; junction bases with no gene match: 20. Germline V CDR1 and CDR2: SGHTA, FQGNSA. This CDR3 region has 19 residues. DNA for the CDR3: TGTGCCAGCAGCCCCCTCAAGGTGTCTGCGGGAGGATTCCCCTACGAGCAGTACTTC. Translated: CASSPLKVSAGGFPYEQYF.

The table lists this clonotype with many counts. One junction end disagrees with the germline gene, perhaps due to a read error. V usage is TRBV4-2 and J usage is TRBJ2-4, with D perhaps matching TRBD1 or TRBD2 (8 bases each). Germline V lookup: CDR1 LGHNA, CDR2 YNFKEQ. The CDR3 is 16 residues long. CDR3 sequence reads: CASSQAGVDRGDIQYF. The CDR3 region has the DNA TGTGCCAGCAGTCAAGCGGGGGTCGACAGGGGAGACATTCAGTACTTC.

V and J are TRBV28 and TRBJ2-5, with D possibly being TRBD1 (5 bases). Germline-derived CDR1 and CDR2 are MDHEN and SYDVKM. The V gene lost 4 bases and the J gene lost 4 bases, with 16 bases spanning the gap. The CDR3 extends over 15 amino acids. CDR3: CASSSAYRRSETQYF. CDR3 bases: TGTGCCAGCAGTTCCGCCTACAGGCGGTCAGAGACCCAGTACTTC.

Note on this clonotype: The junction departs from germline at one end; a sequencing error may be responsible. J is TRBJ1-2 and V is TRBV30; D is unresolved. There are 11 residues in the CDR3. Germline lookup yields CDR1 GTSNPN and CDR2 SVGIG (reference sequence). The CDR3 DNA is TGTGCCTGGAGTCACAGATATGGCTACATCTTC. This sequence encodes CAWSHRYGYIF. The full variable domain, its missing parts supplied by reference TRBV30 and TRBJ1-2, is SQTIHQWPATLVQPVGSPLSLECTVEGTSNPNLYWYRQAAGRGLQLLFYSVGIGQISSEVPQNLSASRPQDRQFILSSKKLLLSDSGFYLCAWSHRYGYIFGSGTRLTVV.

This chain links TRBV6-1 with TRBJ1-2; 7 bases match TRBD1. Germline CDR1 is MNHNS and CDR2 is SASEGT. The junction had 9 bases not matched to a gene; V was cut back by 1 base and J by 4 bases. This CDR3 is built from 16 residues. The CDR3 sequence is CASSEGQSRQGYGYTF. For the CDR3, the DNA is TGTGCCAGCAGTGAAGGGCAGTCAAGACAGGGCTATGGCTACACCTTC.

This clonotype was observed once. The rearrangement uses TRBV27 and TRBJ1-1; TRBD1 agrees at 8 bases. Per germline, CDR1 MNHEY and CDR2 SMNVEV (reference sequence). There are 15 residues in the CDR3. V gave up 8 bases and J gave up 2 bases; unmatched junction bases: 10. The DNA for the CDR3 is TGTGCCAGCGACGGACAGGGAAGGAGAAACACTGAAGCTTTCTTT. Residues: CASDGQGRRNTEAFF.

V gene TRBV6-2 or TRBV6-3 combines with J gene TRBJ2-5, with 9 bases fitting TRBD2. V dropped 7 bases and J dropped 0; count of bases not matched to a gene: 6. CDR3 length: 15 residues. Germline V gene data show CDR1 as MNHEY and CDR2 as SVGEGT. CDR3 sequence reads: CASMAGGGYQETQYF. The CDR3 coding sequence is TGTGCCAGCATGGCGGGAGGGGGGTACCAAGAGACCCAGTACTTC.

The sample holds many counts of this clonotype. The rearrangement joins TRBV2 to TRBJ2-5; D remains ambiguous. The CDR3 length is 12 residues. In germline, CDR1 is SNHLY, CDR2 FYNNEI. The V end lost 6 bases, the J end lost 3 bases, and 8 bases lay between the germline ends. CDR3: CASRPQEETQYF. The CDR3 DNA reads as TGTGCCAGCAGGCCCCAGGAAGAGACCCAGTACTTC. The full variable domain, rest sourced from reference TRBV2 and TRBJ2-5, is EPEVTQTPSHQVTQMGQEVILRCVPISNHLYFYWYRQILGQKVEFLVSFYNNEISEKSEIFDDQFSVERPDGSNFTLKIRSTKLEDSAMYFCASRPQEETQYFGPGTRLLVL.

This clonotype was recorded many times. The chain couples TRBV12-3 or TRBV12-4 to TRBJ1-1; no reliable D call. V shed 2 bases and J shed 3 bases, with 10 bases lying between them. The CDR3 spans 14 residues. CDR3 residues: CASSLRFGDTEAFF. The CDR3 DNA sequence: TGTGCCAGCAGTTTAAGGTTTGGGGACACTGAAGCTTTCTTT.

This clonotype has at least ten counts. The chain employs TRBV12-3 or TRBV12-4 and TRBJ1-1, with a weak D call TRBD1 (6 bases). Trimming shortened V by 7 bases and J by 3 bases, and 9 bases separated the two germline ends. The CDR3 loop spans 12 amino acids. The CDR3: CASKTGYTEAFF. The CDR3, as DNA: TGTGCCAGCAAGACAGGTTACACTGAAGCTTTCTTT.

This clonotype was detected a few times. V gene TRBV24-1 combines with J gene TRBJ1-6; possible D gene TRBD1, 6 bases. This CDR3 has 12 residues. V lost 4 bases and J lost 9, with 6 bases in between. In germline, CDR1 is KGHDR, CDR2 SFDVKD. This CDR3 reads CATSEGGSPLHF. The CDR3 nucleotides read TGTGCCACCAGTGAAGGGGGTTCACCCCTCCACTTT.

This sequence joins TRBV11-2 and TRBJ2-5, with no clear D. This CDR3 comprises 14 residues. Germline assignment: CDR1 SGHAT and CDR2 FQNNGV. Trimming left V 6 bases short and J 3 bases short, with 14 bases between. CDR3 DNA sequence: TGTGCCAGCAGTTCTCCAGTTCTAGAAGAGACCCAGTACTTC. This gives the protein CASSSPVLEETQYF.

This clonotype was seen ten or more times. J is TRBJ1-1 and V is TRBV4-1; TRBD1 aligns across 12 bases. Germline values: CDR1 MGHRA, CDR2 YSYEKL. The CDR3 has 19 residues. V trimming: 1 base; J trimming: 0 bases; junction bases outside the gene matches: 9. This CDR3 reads CASSQVAPGQGAMNTEAFF. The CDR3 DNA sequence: TGCGCCAGCAGCCAAGTAGCCCCGGGACAGGGGGCCATGAACACTGAAGCTTTCTTT.

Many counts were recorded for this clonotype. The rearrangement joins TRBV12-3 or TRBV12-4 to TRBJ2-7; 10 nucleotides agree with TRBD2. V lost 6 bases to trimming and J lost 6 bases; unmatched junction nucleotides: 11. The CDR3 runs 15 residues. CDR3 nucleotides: TGTGCCAGCAGATCCAGCGGGAGGGCCCGTCGCGAGCAGTACTTC. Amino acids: CASRSSGRARREQYF.

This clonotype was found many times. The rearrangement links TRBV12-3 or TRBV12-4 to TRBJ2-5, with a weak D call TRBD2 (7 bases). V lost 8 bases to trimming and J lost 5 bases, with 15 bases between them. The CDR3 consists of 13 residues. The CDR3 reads CASGRGEIETQYF. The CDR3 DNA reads TGTGCCAGCGGGAGGGGGGAGATTGAGACCCAGTACTTC.